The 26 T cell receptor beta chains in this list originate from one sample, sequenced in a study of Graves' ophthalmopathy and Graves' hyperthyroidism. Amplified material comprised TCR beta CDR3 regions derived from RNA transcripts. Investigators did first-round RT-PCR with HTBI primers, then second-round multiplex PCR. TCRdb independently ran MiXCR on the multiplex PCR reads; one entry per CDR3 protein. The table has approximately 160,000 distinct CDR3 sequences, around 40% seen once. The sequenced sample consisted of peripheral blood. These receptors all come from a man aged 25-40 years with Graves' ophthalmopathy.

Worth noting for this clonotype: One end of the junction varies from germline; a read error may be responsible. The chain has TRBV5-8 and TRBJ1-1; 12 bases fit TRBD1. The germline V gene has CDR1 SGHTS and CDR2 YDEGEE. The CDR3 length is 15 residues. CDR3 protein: CASSSGQGAVTEAFF. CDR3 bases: TGCGCCAGCAGCTCGGGACAGGGGGCCGTCACTGAAGCTTTCTTT.

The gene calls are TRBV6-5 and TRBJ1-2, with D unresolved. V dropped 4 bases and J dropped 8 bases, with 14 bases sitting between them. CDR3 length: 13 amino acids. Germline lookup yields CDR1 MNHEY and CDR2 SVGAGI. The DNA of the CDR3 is TGTGCCAGCAGTTTCCTACGATTCCGCGGCTACACCTTC. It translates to CASSFLRFRGYTF.

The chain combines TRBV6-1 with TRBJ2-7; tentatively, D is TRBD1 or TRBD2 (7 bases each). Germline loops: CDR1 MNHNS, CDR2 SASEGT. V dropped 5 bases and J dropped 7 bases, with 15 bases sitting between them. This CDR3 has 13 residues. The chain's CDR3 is CASSTPGGAEQYF. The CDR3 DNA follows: TGTGCCAGCAGTACCCCAGGGGGGGCGGAGCAGTACTTC.

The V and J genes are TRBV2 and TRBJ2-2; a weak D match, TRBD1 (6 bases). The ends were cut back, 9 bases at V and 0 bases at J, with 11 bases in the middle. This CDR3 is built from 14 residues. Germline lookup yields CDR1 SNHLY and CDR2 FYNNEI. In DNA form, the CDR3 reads TGTGCCAGTAGAGGGGGAACGAACACCGGGGAGCTGTTTTTT. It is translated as CASRGGTNTGELFF.

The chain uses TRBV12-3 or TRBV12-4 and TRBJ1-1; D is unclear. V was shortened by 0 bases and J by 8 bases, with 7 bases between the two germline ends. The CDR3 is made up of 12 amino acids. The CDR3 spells CASSLAPPEAFF. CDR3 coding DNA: TGTGCCAGCAGTTTAGCCCCCCCGGAAGCTTTCTTT.

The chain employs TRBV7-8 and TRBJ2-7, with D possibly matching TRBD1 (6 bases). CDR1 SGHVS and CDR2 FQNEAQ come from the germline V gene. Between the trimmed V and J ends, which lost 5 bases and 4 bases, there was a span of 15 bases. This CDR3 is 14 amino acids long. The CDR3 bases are TGTGCCAGCAGCCATTCAGGGGCGTCATACGAGCAGTACTTC. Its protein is CASSHSGASYEQYF.

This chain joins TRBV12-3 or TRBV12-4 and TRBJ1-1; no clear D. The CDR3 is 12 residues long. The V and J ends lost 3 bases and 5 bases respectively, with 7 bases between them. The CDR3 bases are TGTGCCAGCAGTTTTGCTGGGACTGAAGCTTTCTTT. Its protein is CASSFAGTEAFF.

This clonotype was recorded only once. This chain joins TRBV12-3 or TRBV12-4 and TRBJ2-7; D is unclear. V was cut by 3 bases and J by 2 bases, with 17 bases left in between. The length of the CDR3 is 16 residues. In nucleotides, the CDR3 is TGTGCCAGCAGTTTTCGGAACCAGAGGTCTCCCTACGAGCAGTACTTC. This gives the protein CASSFRNQRSPYEQYF.

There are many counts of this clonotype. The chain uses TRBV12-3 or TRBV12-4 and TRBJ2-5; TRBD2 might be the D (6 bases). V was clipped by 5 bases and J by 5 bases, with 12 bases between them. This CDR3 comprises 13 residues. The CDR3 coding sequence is TGTGCCAGCAGTGAGACTAGTGGTGAGACCCAGTACTTC. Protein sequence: CASSETSGETQYF.

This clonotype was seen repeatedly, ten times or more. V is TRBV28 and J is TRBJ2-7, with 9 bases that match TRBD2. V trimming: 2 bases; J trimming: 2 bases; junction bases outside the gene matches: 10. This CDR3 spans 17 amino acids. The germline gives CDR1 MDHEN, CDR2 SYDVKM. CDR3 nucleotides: TGTGCCAGCAGTTTACCCCGAGGACTAGCGTATACCTACGAGCAGTACTTC. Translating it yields CASSLPRGLAYTYEQYF.

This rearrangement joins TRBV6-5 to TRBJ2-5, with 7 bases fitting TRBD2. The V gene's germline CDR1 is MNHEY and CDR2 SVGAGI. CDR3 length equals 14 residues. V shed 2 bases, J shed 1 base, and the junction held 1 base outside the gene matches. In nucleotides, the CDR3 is TGTGCCAGCAGTTACGGGGGGGTCCAAGAGACCCAGTACTTC. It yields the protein CASSYGGVQETQYF.

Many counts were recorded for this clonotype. CDR3 DNA: TGTGCCACCAGCCCATCCGATCAGCCCCAGCATTTT. Encoded protein: CATSPSDQPQHF. This chain links TRBV24-1 with TRBJ1-5; D not resolved. The length of the CDR3 is 12 residues. The germline V gene encodes CDR1 KGHDR and CDR2 SFDVKD. Trimming took off 7 bases at V and 5 bases at J, with 8 bases between the two ends.

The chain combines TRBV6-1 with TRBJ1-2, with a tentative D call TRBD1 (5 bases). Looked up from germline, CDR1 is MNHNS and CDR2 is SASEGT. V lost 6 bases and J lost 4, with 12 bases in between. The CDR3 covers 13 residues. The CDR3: CASSRDRVYGYTF. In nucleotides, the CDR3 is TGTGCCAGCAGCCGAGACAGAGTCTATGGCTACACCTTC.

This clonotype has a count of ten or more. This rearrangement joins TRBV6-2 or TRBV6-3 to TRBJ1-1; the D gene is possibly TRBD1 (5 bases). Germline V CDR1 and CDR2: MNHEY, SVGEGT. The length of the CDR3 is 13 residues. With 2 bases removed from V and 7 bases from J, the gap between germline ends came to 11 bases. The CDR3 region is CASSYGGPIEAFF. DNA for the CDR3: TGTGCCAGCAGTTACGGGGGACCGATTGAAGCTTTCTTT.

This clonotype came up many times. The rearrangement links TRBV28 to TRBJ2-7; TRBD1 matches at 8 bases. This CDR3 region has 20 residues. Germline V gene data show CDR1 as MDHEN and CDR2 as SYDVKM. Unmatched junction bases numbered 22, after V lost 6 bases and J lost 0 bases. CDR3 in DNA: TGTGCCAGCAGGGCCCGCTGGGGCAGGGGGCGCGGGCTTCCCTCCTACGAGCAGTACTTC. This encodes CASRARWGRGRGLPSYEQYF.

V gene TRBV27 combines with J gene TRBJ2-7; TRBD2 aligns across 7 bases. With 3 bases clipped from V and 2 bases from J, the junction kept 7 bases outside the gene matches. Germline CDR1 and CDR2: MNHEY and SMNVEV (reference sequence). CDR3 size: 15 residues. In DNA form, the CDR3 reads TGTGCCAGCAGTTTGAGGGCTAGCGGACCCTACGAGCAGTACTTC. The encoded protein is CASSLRASGPYEQYF.

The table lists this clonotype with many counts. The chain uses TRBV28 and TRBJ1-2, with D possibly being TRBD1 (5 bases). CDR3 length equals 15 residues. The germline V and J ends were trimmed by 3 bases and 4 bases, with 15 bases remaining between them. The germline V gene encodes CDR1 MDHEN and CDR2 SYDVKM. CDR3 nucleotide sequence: TGTGCCAGCAGTTTTGGGGACGGGCGAACCTATGGCTACACCTTC. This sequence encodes CASSFGDGRTYGYTF.

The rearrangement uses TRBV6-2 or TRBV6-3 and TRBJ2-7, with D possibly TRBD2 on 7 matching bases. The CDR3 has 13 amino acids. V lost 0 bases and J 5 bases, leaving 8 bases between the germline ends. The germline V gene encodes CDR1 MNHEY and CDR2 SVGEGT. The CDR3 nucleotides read TGTGCCAGCAGTTACTCCGGGGGGCACGAGCAGTACTTC. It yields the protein CASSYSGGHEQYF.

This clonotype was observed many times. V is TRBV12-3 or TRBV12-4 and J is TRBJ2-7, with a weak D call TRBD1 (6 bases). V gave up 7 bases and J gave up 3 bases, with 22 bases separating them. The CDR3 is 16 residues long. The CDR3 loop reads CASTSTGPNFSYEQYF. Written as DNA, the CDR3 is TGTGCCAGCACCTCTACAGGGCCGAACTTTAGCTACGAGCAGTACTTC.

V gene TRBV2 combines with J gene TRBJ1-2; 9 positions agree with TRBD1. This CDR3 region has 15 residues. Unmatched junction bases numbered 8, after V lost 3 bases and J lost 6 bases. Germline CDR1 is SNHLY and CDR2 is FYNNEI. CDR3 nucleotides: TGTGCCAGCAGTGATTCGGGACAGGGAGTCCATGGCTACACCTTC. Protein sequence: CASSDSGQGVHGYTF.

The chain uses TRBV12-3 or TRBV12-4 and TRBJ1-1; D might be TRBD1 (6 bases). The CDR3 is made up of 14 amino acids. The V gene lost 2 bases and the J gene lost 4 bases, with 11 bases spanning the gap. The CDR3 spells CASSLRGARTEAFF. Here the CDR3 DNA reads TGTGCCAGCAGTTTACGGGGGGCGCGCACTGAAGCTTTCTTT.

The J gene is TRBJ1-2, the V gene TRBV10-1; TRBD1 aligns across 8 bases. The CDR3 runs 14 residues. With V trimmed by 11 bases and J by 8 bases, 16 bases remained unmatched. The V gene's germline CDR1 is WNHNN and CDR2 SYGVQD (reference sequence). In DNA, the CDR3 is TGCGCCCCCCACCCGGGACAGGAATTCGGCGGCTACACCTTC. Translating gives CAPHPGQEFGGYTF.

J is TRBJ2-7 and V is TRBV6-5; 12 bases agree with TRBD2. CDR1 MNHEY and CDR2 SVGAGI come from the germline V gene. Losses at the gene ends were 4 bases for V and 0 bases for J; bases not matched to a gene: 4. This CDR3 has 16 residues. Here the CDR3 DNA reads TGTGCCAGCAGTTTGTCGACTAGCGGGAGCTCCTACGAGCAGTACTTC. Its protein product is CASSLSTSGSSYEQYF.

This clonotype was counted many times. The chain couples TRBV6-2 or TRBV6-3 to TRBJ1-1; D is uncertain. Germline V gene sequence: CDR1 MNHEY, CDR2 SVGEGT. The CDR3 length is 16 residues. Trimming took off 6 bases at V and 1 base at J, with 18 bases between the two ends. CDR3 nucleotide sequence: TGTGCCAGCAGCCAAATACAGACCAGAAAGAACACTGAAGCTTTCTTT. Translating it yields CASSQIQTRKNTEAFF.

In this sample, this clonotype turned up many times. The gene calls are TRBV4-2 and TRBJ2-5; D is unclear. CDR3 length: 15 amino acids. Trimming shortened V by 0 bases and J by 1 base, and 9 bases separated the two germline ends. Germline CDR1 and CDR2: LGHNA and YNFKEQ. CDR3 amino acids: CASSQERNLQETQYF. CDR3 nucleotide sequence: TGTGCCAGCAGCCAAGAGCGAAACCTCCAAGAGACCCAGTACTTC.

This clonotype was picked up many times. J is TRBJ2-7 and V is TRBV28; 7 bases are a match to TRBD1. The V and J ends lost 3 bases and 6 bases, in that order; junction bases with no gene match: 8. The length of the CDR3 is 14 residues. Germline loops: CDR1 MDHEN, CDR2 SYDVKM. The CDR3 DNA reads TGTGCCAGCAGTTTTGACAGGGTAAATCGCGAGCAGTACTTC. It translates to CASSFDRVNREQYF. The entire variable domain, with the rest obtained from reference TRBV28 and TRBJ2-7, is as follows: DVKVTQSSRYLVKRTGEKVFLECVQDMDHENMFWYRQDPGLGLRLIYFSYDVKMKEKGDIPEGYSVSREKKERFSLILESASTNQTSMYLCASSFDRVNREQYFGPGTRLTVT.